The 17 T cell receptor beta chains in this list originate from one sample, sequenced in a study of blood T cell repertoires in COVID-19. Sequencing used immunoSEQ multiplex PCR; TCRdb keeps in-frame clones, though not all of them. This table holds 150,000 to 200,000 clones, 88% found once. The material sequenced was peripheral blood. Receptors originate from a human donor in a cohort sampled during active COVID-19.

The V and J genes are TRBV29-1 and TRBJ2-3, with a weak D call TRBD1 (6 bases). V was clipped by 6 bases and J by 9 bases, with 13 bases between them. This CDR3 is built from 11 residues. The germline V gene has CDR1 SQVTM and CDR2 ANQGSEA. The CDR3: CSVGTGITQYF. CDR3 nucleotides: TGCAGCGTGGGAACAGGGATCACGCAGTATTTT.

The V gene is TRBV6-5, the J gene TRBJ1-2, with D unresolved. V lost 10 bases and J 1 base, leaving 16 bases between the germline ends. Per germline, CDR1 MNHEY and CDR2 SVGAGI. The CDR3 consists of 14 residues. Here the CDR3 reads CATWSHRINYGYTF. The CDR3 nucleotides are TGTGCCACCTGGTCCCACAGAATTAACTATGGCTACACCTTC.

The gene calls are TRBV7-9 and TRBJ1-1; D is ambiguous. The length of the CDR3 is 13 residues. Germline CDR1 reads SEHNR; CDR2 reads FQNEAQ (reference sequence). V was pared by 7 bases and J by 0 bases, with 9 bases between. The CDR3 bases are TGTGCCAGCATGCCCGGGATGAACACTGAAGCTTTCTTT. Amino acids: CASMPGMNTEAFF.

The chain employs TRBV7-9 and TRBJ2-5, with TRBD2 matching over 10 bases. The CDR3 is 15 residues long. Germline assignment: CDR1 SEHNR and CDR2 FQNEAQ (reference sequence). V gave up 3 bases and J gave up 7 bases; unmatched junction bases: 8. The CDR3 region is CASSLEAGLAATQYF. The CDR3 DNA sequence: TGTGCCAGCAGCTTGGAAGCCGGACTAGCGGCGACCCAGTACTTC.

The chain combines TRBV18 with TRBJ2-7; 9 bases agree with TRBD1. The CDR3 loop spans 15 amino acids. Germline-derived CDR1 and CDR2 are KGHSH and LQKENI. With 3 bases clipped from V and 3 bases from J, the junction kept 6 bases outside the gene matches. CDR3 coding DNA: TGTGCCAGCTCACCTGTACAGGGGGCGAACTACGAGCAGTACTTC. Translating gives CASSPVQGANYEQYF.

As to this clone: Other DNA sequences within the sample encode an identical CDR3. V usage is TRBV28 and J usage is TRBJ2-7, with 7 bases fitting TRBD1. Trimming at V came to 3 bases and at J to 4 bases, leaving 0 bases not matched to a gene. The CDR3 has 12 amino acids. Germline values: CDR1 MDHEN, CDR2 SYDVKM. In DNA form, the CDR3 reads TGTGCCAGCAGTTTGACAGGGTACGAGCAGTACTTC. Its protein is CASSLTGYEQYF.

This clone was observed once. This chain joins TRBV2 and TRBJ2-7; 8 positions agree with TRBD1. Unmatched junction bases numbered 6, after V lost 6 bases and J lost 5 bases. There are 13 residues in the CDR3. The germline V gene has CDR1 SNHLY and CDR2 FYNNEI. CDR3 nucleotides: TGTGCCAGCAGCGCGGGACAGGTGGACGAGCAGTACTTC. It yields the protein CASSAGQVDEQYF.

About this clone itself: An end of the junction differs from the germline gene, which may be a read error. The chain carries TRBV10-3 and TRBJ1-5; D is undetermined. Germline loops: CDR1 ENHRY, CDR2 SYGVKD. The CDR3 totals 15 residues. This CDR3 reads CAISESGQLPQRQHF. The CDR3 DNA reads as TGTGCCATCAGTGAGTCTGGCCAGCTTCCCCAGCGCCAGCATTTT.

The chain joins TRBV5-1 to TRBJ2-5, with 14 bases identical to TRBD2. The J segment lost 4 bases and the V segment lost 4 bases, leaving 12 bases of the junction unmatched. The germline CDR1 and CDR2 sequences are SGHRS and YFSETQ. This CDR3 comprises 18 residues. CDR3 amino acids: CASSRRPGLAGVGETQYF. The DNA of the CDR3 is TGCGCCAGCAGCCGAAGACCGGGACTAGCGGGAGTAGGAGAGACCCAGTACTTC.

The chain is built from TRBV27 and TRBJ2-7; 8 bases line up with TRBD2. J gave up 2 bases and V 2 bases, and 5 bases lay outside the gene matches. Looked up from germline, CDR1 is MNHEY and CDR2 is SMNVEV (reference sequence). The CDR3 loop spans 15 amino acids. The CDR3 DNA reads TGTGCCAGCAGTTTACGGCTAGCGGGCACCTACGAGCAGTACTTC. Its protein product is CASSLRLAGTYEQYF.

The rearrangement joins TRBV3-1 (or the pseudogene TRBV3-2) to TRBJ2-2, with D perhaps TRBD1 (5 bases). Germline V CDR1 and CDR2: LGHDT, YNNKEL (reference sequence). This CDR3 comprises 15 residues. V lost 0 bases and J 5 bases, leaving 10 bases between the germline ends. For the CDR3, the DNA is TGTGCCAGCAGCCAAGACAGGGTCTGGACCGGGGAGCTGTTTTTT. Translated, it gives CASSQDRVWTGELFF.

The rearrangement uses TRBV5-1 and TRBJ1-1; unclear D gene. This CDR3 region has 13 residues. V dropped 1 base and J dropped 7 bases, with 11 bases sitting between them. Germline assignment: CDR1 SGHRS and CDR2 YFSETQ. As DNA, the CDR3 is TGCGCCAGCAGCTTGCTGGCGGATGGTGAAGCTTTCTTT. It encodes CASSLLADGEAFF.

The rearrangement joins TRBV10-2 to TRBJ2-7; 7 nucleotides agree with TRBD2. J was trimmed by 0 bases and V by 5 bases; bases with no gene match: 7. The CDR3 extends over 15 amino acids. Germline values: CDR1 WSHSY, CDR2 SAAADI. The CDR3 DNA follows: TGCGCCAGCAGTAAAGCAAGCGGGATCTCCTACGAGCAGTACTTC. This sequence encodes CASSKASGISYEQYF.

The chain couples TRBV28 to TRBJ2-7; 14 nucleotides line up with TRBD2. Germline values: CDR1 MDHEN, CDR2 SYDVKM. V shed 1 base and J 3 bases; nucleotides not matched to a gene: 23. CDR3 length: 23 amino acids. CDR3 in amino acids: CASSLYPWSMDGPGTSGSYEQYF. CDR3 coding DNA: TGTGCCAGCAGTTTATATCCATGGTCGATGGATGGCCCAGGGACTAGCGGGAGCTACGAGCAGTACTTC.

About this clone: A junction end diverges from the germline sequence, so it may reflect a read error. The rearrangement links TRBV5-4 to TRBJ1-2, with TRBD1 as a possible D gene (6 bases). The length of the CDR3 is 14 residues. Germline-derived CDR1 and CDR2 are SGHNT and YYREEE (reference sequence). CDR3 nucleotide sequence: TGTGCCAGCAGCTTCAATCAGGGGCGCACGGATTTGTTATTC. As protein: CASSFNQGRTDLLF.

The chain uses TRBV5-8 and TRBJ1-2; no definite D call. V shed 0 bases and J shed 2 bases, with 5 bases lying between them. The CDR3 loop spans 13 amino acids. Germline values: CDR1 SGHTS, CDR2 YDEGEE. CDR3 DNA: TGTGCCAGCAGCTTGGTTCGGAACTATGGCTACACCTTC. Protein sequence: CASSLVRNYGYTF.

The chain has TRBV7-2 and TRBJ2-7, with D possibly TRBD1 on 6 matching bases. CDR3 length: 13 amino acids. CDR1 is SGHTA and CDR2 is FQGNSA in the germline V gene. Trimming cost V 3 bases and J 3 bases, with 9 bases left between them. The DNA for the CDR3 is TGTGCCAGCAGCTTCGGGACATACTACGAGCAGTACTTC. Its translation: CASSFGTYYEQYF.